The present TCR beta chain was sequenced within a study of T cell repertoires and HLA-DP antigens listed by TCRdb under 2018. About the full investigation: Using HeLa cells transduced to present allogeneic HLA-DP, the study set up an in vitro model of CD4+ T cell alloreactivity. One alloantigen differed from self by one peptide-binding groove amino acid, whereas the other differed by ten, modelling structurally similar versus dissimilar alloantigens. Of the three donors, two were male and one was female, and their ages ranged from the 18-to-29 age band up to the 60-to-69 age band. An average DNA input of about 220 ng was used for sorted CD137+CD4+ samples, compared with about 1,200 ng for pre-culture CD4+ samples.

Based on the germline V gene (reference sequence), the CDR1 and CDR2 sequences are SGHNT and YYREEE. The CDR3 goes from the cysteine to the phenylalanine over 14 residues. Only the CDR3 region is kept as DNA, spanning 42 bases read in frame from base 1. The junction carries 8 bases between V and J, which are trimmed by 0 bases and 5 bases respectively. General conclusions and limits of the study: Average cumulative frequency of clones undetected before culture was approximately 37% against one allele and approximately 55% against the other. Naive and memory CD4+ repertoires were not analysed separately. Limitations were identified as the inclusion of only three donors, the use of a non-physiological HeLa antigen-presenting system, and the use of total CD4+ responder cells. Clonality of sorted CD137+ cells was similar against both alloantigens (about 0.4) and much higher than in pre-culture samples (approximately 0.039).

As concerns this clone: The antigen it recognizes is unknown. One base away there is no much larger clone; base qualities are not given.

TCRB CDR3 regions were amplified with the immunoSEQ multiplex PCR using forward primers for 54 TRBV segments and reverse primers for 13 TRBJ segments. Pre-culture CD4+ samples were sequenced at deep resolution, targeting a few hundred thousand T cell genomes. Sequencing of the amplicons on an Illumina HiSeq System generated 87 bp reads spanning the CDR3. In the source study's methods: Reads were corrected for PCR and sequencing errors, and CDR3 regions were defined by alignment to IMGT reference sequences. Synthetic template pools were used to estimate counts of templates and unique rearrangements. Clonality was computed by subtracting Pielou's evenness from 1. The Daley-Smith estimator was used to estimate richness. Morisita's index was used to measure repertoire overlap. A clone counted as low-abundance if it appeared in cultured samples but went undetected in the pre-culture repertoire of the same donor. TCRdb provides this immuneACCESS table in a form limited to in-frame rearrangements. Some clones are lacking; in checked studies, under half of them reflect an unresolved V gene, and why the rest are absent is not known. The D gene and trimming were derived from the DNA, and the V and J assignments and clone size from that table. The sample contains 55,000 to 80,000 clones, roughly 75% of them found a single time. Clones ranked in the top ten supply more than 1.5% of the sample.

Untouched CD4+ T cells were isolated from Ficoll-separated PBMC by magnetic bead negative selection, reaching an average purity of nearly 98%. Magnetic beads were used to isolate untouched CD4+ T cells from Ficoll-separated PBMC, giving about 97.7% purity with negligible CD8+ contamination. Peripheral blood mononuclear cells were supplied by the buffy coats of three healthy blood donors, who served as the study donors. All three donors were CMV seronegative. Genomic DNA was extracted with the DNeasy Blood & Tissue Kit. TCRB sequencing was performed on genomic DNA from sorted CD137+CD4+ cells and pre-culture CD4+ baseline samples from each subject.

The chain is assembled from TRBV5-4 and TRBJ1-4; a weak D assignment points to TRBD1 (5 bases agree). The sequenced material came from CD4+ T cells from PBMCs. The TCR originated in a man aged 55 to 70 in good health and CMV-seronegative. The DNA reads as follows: TGTGCCAGCAGCTTGGGTGACAGCAATGAAAAACTGTTTTTT. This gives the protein CASSLGDSNEKLFF.